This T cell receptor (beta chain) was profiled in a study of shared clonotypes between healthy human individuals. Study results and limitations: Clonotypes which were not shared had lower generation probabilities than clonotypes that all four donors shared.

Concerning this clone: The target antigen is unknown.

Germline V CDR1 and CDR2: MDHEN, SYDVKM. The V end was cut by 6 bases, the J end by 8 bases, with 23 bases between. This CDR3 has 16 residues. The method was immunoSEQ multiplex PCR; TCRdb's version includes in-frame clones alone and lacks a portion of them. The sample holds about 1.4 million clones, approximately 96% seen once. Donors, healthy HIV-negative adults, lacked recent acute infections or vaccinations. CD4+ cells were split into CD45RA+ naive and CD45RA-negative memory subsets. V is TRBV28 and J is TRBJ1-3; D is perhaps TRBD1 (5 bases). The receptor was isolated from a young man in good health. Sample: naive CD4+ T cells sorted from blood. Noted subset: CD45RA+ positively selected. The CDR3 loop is CASSPLGHPGGDTIYF. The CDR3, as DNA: TGTGCCAGCAGCCCCCTCGGACACCCGGGCGGGGACACCATATATTTT.